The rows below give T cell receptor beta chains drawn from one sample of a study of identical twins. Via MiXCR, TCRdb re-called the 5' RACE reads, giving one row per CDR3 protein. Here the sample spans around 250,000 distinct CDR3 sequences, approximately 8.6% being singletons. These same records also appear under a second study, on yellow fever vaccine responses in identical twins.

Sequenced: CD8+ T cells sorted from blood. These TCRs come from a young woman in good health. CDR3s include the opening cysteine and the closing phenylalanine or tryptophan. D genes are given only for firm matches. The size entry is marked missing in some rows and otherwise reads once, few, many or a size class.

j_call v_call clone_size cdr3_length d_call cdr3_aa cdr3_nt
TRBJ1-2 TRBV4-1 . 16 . CASSQEPGVLSDGYTF TGCGCCAGCAGCCAAGAGCCAGGGGTCCTTTCTGATGGCTACACCTTC
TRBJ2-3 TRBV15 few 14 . CATSRGLERNTQYF TGTGCCACCAGCCGTGGCCTAGAGAGAAATACGCAGTATTTT
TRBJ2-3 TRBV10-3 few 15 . CAISVDSHNTDTQYF TGTGCCATCAGTGTGGACAGCCATAACACAGATACGCAGTATTTT
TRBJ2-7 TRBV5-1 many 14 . CASSLVTALYEQYF TGCGCCAGCAGCTTGGTGACAGCACTCTACGAGCAGTACTTC
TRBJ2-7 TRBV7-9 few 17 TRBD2 CASSLDWSAGTSYEQYF TGTGCCAGCAGCTTAGACTGGTCAGCGGGGACCTCCTACGAGCAGTACTTC
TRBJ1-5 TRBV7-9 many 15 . CASSLAGARDQPQHF TGTGCCAGCAGCTTGGCGGGGGCACGAGATCAGCCCCAGCATTTT
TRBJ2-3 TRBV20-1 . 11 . CSAREVDTQYF TGCAGTGCTAGAGAAGTAGATACGCAGTATTTT
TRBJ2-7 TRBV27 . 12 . CASSLYGGEQYF TGTGCCAGCAGTTTATATGGGGGTGAGCAGTACTTC
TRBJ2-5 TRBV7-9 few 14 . CASSLLATQETQYF TGTGCCAGCAGCTTACTAGCGACACAAGAGACCCAGTACTTC
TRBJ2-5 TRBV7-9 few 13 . CASSSFARETQYF TGTGCCAGCAGCTCCTTTGCCCGGGAGACCCAGTACTTC
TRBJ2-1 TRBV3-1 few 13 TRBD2 CASTLAAYNEQFF TGTGCCAGCACCCTAGCGGCCTACAATGAGCAGTTCTTC
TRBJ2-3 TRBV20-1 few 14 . CSARGVSFTDTQYF TGCAGTGCTAGAGGGGTTAGCTTCACAGATACGCAGTATTTT
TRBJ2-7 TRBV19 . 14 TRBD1 CASDPGQGTGEQYF TGTGCCAGTGATCCGGGACAGGGAACAGGGGAGCAGTACTTC
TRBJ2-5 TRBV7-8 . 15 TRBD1 CASSLWTGRAETQYF TGTGCCAGCAGCCTGTGGACAGGAAGGGCGGAGACCCAGTACTTC
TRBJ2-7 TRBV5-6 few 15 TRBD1 CASSLGRDSLYEQYF TGTGCCAGCAGCTTGGGCCGGGACAGCTTATACGAGCAGTACTTC
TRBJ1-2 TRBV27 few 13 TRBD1 CASSDRGYRGYTF TGTGCCAGCAGCGACAGGGGCTATCGGGGCTACACCTTC
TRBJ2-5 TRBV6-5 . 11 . CATQGFETQYF TGTGCCACACAGGGTTTTGAGACCCAGTACTTC
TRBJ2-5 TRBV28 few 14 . CASSLAQAAETQYF TGTGCCAGCAGTTTGGCCCAAGCCGCAGAGACCCAGTACTTC
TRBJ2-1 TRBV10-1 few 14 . CASSLGDGNNEQFF TGCGCCAGCAGTCTAGGGGATGGGAACAATGAGCAGTTCTTC
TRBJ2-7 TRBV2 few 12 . CASGQIPYEQYF TGTGCCAGCGGACAGATCCCCTACGAGCAGTACTTC
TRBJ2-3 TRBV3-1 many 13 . CASSHPLADTQYF TGTGCCAGCAGCCACCCCTTGGCAGATACGCAGTATTTT
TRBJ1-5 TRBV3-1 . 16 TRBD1 CASSQGWAGGIQPQHF TGTGCCAGCAGCCAAGGGTGGGCAGGGGGGATTCAGCCCCAGCATTTT
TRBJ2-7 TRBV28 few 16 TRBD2 CATAWTSGRKSYEQYF TGTGCCACCGCCTGGACTAGCGGGAGGAAATCCTACGAGCAGTACTTC
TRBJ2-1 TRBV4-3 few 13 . CASSHGRYNEQFF TGCGCCAGCAGCCATGGACGATACAATGAGCAGTTCTTC
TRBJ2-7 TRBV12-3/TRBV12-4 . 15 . CASSWREAVIYEQYF TGTGCCAGCAGTTGGCGGGAAGCGGTGATCTACGAGCAGTACTTC
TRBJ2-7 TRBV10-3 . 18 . CAISDRDPLVASAYEQYF TGTGCCATCAGTGATCGTGATCCTCTTGTGGCTTCTGCCTACGAGCAGTACTTC
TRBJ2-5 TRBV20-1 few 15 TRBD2 CSAVNLREGQETQYF TGCAGTGCGGTAAACCTTCGGGAGGGCCAAGAGACCCAGTACTTC
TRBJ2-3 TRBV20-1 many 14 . CSARVSGSTDTQYF TGCAGTGCTAGAGTTAGCGGCAGCACAGATACGCAGTATTTT
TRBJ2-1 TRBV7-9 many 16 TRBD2 CASSPSSGSSYNEQFF TGTGCCAGCAGCCCATCCAGCGGGAGCTCCTACAATGAGCAGTTCTTC
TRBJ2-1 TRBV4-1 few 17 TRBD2 CASSPSAERGVGNEQFF TGCGCCAGCAGTCCAAGTGCCGAGCGGGGCGTAGGAAATGAGCAGTTCTTC
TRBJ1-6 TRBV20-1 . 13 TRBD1 CSARDRQGARFHF TGCAGTGCTAGAGACCGTCAGGGGGCACGGTTCCACTTT
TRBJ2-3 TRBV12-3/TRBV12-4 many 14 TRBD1 CASSEDRDPDTQYF TGTGCCAGCAGTGAGGACAGGGATCCAGATACGCAGTATTTT
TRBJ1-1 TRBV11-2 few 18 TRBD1 CASSAGPGTGTLDTEAFF TGTGCCAGCAGCGCAGGTCCCGGGACAGGGACTCTCGACACTGAAGCTTTCTTT
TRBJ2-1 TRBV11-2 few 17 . CASSLGFRGLEYNEQFF TGTGCCAGCAGCTTAGGTTTCCGAGGGCTGGAGTACAATGAGCAGTTCTTC
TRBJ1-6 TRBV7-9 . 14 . CASTPLGAGSPLHF TGTGCCAGCACCCCCCTGGGGGCTGGATCACCCCTCCACTTT
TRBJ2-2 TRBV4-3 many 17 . CASSDPGGVPNTGELFF TGCGCCAGCAGCGATCCCGGGGGAGTTCCGAACACCGGGGAGCTGTTTTTT
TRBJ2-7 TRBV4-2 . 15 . CASSQDIGSSYEQYF TGTGCCAGCAGCCAAGATATAGGTAGCTCCTACGAGCAGTACTTC
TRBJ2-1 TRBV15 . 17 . CATSRERGPGTDNEQFF TGTGCCACCAGCAGAGAACGGGGACCCGGGACCGACAATGAGCAGTTCTTC
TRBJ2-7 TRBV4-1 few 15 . CASTPKSGNSYEQYF TGCGCCAGCACCCCGAAGAGCGGTAACTCCTACGAGCAGTACTTC
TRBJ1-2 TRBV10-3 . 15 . CAISDGKQDVYGYTF TGTGCCATCAGTGACGGTAAACAGGACGTCTATGGCTACACCTTC
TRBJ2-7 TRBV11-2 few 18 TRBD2 CASSSRGLAGFQAYEQYF TGTGCCAGCAGCTCGAGGGGACTAGCGGGGTTTCAAGCCTACGAGCAGTACTTC
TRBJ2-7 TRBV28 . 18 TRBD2 CASSPIRRSGSRTYEQYF TGTGCCAGCAGTCCCATCAGACGGAGCGGGAGTCGAACCTACGAGCAGTACTTC
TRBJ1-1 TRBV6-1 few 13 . CASSVTAATEAFF TGTGCCAGCAGTGTTACGGCGGCCACTGAAGCTTTCTTT
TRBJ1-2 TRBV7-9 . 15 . CASSTLEGGAYGYTF TGTGCCAGCAGCACCCTCGAGGGGGGAGCCTATGGCTACACCTTC
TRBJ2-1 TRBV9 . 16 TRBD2 CASSVGTSGVRNEQFF TGTGCCAGCAGCGTAGGGACTAGCGGGGTCCGCAATGAGCAGTTCTTC
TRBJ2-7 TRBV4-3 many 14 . CASSQMSSGYEQYF TGCGCCAGCAGCCAAATGTCCAGCGGCTACGAGCAGTACTTC
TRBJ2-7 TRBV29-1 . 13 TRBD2 CSVRLAGSYEQYF TGCAGCGTTCGACTAGCGGGTTCCTACGAGCAGTACTTC
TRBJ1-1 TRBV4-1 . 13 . CASKGERNTEAFF TGCGCCAGCAAGGGAGAGAGGAACACTGAAGCTTTCTTT
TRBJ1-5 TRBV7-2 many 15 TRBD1 CASSPWDSYNQPQHF TGTGCCAGCAGCCCCTGGGACAGCTACAATCAGCCCCAGCATTTT
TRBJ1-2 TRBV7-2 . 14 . CASSLVGQTHGYTF TGTGCCAGCAGCTTAGTAGGCCAAACCCATGGCTACACCTTC
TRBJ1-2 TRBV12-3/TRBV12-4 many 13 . CASSLAAGPGYTF TGTGCCAGCAGTCTCGCCGCCGGGCCGGGCTACACCTTC
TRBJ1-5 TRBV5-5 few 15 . CASSITGHLSQPQHF TGTGCCAGCAGCATTACGGGACACCTCAGTCAGCCCCAGCATTTT
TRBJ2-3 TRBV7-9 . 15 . CASSHPGRGTDTQYF TGTGCCAGCAGCCATCCTGGACGCGGTACAGATACGCAGTATTTT
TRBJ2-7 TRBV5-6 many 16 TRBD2 CASVGLAGGVSYEQYF TGTGCCAGCGTTGGACTAGCGGGAGGGGTTTCCTACGAGCAGTACTTC
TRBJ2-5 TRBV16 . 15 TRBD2 CASSPPTGGQETQYF TGTGCCAGCAGCCCCCCAACGGGGGGGCAAGAGACCCAGTACTTC